This note documents a single TCR beta chain sequence. The junction shows a germline mismatch at one end, possibly a read error. The sample belongs to a study of OX40 agonist ivuxolimab in advanced cancers. The assay was immunoSEQ multiplex PCR, and TCRdb's table has in-frame clones only and misses some. The sample yields about 50,000 clones, roughly four fifths seen once. The CDR3 spans 12 residues. The germline CDR1 and CDR2 sequences are MNHNS and SASEGT. Exclusion applied to patients with autoimmune disease history or systemic immunosuppression. Blood was sampled at baseline, cycle 4 day 1, and cycle 7 day 1.

The chain has TRBV6-1 and TRBJ2-3; D is possibly TRBD1 (5 bases). This TCR derives from an adult with an advanced solid tumor such as melanoma, head and neck, liver or kidney cancer. The source material was CD4+ or CD8+ T cells sorted from blood, sampled in a trial of the OX40 agonist ivuxolimab. The CDR3 is CASSEALGRVDF. In DNA, the CDR3 is TGTGCCAGCAGTGAAGCGCTCGGCAGGGTAGATTTT.